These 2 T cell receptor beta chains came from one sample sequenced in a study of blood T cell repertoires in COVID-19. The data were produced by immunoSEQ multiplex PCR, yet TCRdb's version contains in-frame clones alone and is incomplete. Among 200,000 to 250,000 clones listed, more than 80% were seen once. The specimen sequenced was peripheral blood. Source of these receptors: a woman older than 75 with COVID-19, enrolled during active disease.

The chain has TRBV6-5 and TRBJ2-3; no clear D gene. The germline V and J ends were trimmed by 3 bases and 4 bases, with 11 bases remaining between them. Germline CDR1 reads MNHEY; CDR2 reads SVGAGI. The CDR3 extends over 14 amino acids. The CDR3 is CASSYVSGADTQYF. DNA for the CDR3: TGTGCCAGCAGTTATGTGTCAGGCGCAGATACGCAGTATTTT.

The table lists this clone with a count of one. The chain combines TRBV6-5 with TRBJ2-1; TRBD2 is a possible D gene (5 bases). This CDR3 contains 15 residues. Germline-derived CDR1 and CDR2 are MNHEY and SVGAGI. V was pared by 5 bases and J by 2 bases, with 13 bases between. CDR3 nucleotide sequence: TGTGCCAGCAGTCTAATTACTAGAACCTACAATGAGCAGTTCTTC. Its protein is CASSLITRTYNEQFF.